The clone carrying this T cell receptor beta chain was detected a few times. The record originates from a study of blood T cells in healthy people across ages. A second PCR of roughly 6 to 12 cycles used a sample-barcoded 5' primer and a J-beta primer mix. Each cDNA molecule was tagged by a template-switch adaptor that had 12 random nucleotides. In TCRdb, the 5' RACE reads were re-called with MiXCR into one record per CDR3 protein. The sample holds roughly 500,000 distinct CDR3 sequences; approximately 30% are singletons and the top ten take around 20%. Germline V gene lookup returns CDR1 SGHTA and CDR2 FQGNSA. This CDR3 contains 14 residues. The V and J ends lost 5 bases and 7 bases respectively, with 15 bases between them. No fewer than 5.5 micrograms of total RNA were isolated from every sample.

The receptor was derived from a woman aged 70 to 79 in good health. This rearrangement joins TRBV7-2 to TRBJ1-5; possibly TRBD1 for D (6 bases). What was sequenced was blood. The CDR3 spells CASSAHRVGQPQHF. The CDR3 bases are TGTGCCAGCAGCGCGCACAGGGTAGGGCAGCCCCAGCATTTT.